This paragraph reports one T cell receptor beta chain. Its antigen is unknown. These data come from a study of immune cell composition in non-small cell lung cancer. Study findings and constraints: Clones >0.5% enriched in tumour were rarer in adenocarcinoma (about 35%) than squamous (75%). Squamous lung tumours showed higher top 10 clone scores and clonality than adenocarcinomas. Tumour TCR-beta clonality showed no significant link to smoking pack-years. Adenocarcinomas with higher top tumour-associated clone frequency had more reactive TILs.

Germline V CDR1 and CDR2: SGHDT, YYEEEE. V lost 1 base and J 2 bases, leaving 4 bases between the germline ends. CDR3 size: 14 residues. Clones were read by immunoSEQ multiplex PCR, and TCRdb kept only the in-frame ones, dropping some. Among 13,000 to 15,000 clones listed, more than 65% were seen once. This TCR derives from a human donor with non-small cell lung cancer. The V and J genes are TRBV5-6 and TRBJ2-6; D not certain. The sample comprised lung tumor tissue. Written as DNA, the CDR3 is TGTGCCAGCAGCTTGTACGCTGGGGCCAACGTCCTGACTTTC. The encoded protein is CASSLYAGANVLTF.